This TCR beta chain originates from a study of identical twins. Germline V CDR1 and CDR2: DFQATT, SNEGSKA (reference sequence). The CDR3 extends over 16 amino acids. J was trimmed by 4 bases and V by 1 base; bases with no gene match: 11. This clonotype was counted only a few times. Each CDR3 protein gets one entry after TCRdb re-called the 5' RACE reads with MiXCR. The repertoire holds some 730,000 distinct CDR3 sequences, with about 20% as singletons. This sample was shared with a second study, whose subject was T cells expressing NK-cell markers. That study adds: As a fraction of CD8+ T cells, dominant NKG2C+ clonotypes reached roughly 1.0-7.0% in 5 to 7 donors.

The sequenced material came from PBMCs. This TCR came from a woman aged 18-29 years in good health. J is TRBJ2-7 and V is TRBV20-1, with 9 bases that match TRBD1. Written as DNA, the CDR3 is TGCAGTGCTAGAGGCAGGGGACAGGGTTTCGCTTACGAGCAGTACTTC. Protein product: CSARGRGQGFAYEQYF.